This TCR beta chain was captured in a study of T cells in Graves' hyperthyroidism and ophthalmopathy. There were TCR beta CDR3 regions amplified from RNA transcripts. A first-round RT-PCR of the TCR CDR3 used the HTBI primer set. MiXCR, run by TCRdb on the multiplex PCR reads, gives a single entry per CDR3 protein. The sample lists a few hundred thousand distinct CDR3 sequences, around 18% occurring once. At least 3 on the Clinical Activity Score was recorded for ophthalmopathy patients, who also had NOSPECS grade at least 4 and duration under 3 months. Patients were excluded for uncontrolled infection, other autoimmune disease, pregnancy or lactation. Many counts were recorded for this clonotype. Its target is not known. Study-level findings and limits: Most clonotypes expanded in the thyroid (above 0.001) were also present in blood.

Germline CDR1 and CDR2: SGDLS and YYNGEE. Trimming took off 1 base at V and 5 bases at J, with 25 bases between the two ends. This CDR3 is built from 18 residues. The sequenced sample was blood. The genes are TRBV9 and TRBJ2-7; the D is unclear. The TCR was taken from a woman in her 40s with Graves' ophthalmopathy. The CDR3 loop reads CASSVYPSAEGSAHEQYF. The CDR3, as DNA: TGTGCCAGCAGCGTATATCCCTCGGCGGAAGGGTCGGCCCACGAGCAGTACTTC.